This T cell receptor (beta chain) was obtained from a study of OX40 agonist ivuxolimab in advanced cancers. For the study in its entirety: Ivuxolimab, which targeted the costimulatory receptor OX40 (CD134), was an agonistic, fully human IgG2 monoclonal antibody. The monotherapy dose-escalation portion (N of about 49 patients) of the phase I ivuxolimab trial is reported in the paper. The purpose of peripheral TCRbeta sequencing was to test whether ivuxolimab changed TCR sequence diversity and led to clonal T-cell expansion. In the dose-escalation cohort, nearly 85% of patients were male, and the mean age was roughly 60 years with a range of about 23 to 79. Prior anti-PD-1, anti-PD-L1 or anti-CTLA-4 therapy was permitted, and approximately 39% of dose-escalation patients had received checkpoint inhibitors. Intravenous ivuxolimab was administered to patients every 2 weeks at six dose levels: 0.01, 0.1, 0.3, 1.5, 3 and 10 mg/kg. Among the roughly 52 dose-escalation patients, 19 had hepatocellular carcinoma, approximately 15 melanoma, 9 renal cell carcinoma and 9 head and neck cancer. Three dose-escalation patients achieved partial responses, one with hepatocellular carcinoma and two with cutaneous melanoma.

As concerns this clone: Its antigen target is currently unknown. One base away there is no much larger clone; base qualities are not given.

The trial excluded patients who had a history of autoimmune disease or were on systemic immunosuppression. Peripheral blood for TCR sequencing was collected from all dose cohorts at baseline, on cycle 4 day 1, and on cycle 7 day 1. Samples came from an open-label, multicenter, first-in-human phase I dose-escalation trial of ivuxolimab. The trial enrolled adults with locally advanced or metastatic head and neck squamous cell, hepatocellular, melanoma or renal cell carcinoma. Before TCR sequencing, CD4+ and CD8+ T cells were separately sorted from peripheral blood. For sequencing of the TCRbeta CDR3 region, genomic DNA was extracted from the sorted cells. The immunoSEQ Assay was used to sequence the TCRbeta CDR3 regions. As stored in TCRdb, this immuneACCESS dataset retains in-frame rearrangements with V and J assigned. A fraction of the clones does not appear; measured against another copy, unresolved V genes explain less than half of the discrepancy, and the remainder lacks a known reason. Across this sample there are 65,000 to 75,000 clones, with over 80% seen only once. Of the sample, 3.5% to 5% is held by the ten largest clones.

The CDR3 runs 14 residues from the cysteine to the phenylalanine. The DNA shown is the 42-base CDR3, in frame from base 1. The V and J ends are trimmed by 2 bases and 7 bases, leaving 12 bases between them. The germline V gene specifies SGHNT as CDR1 and YENEEA as CDR2. Results the study describes overall, beyond this receptor: On average, CD8+ T cells showed more expanded clones than CD4+ T cells after ivuxolimab. Low levels of normalized T-cell clonal expansion were also seen in some nonresponding patients. In partial responders in the 0.1-3.0 mg/kg groups, normalized peripheral clonal expansion was found to be among the lowest, especially among CD8+ T cells. At doses of 0.1 to 3.0 mg/kg, clonal expansion of both CD4+ and CD8+ T cells in blood was seen between baseline and week 6. Antigen specificity was not determined for the clonally expanded peripheral T cells.

Sample: CD4+ or CD8+ T cells sorted from blood, taken in a trial of the OX40 agonist ivuxolimab. In this chain, TRBV11-3 is recombined with TRBJ2-1; no D segment can be confidently identified. This clonotype was obtained from an adult with an advanced solid tumor such as melanoma, head and neck, liver or kidney cancer. The DNA is as follows: TGTGCCAGCAGCTTAACGGCAGTCGCGAATGAGCAGTTCTTC. It translates to CASSLTAVANEQFF.